This T cell receptor beta chain was profiled in a study of cytomegalovirus exposure and HLA in healthy donors (dated by TCRdb to between 2016 and 2019). A note on the overall study: An earlier analysis of about 560 of the donors reported under 300 Gb of sequence data and 117 million unique TCR beta sequences obtained from some 170 million T cells. An earlier analysis of more than 450 of the donors used high-throughput TCR beta sequencing to judge whether each TCR beta V gene segment behaved as functional or pseudogenic. The later analysis used no new phenotypic data to find candidate immune exposures, relying instead on TCR beta sequences and their occurrence across donors. A later genetic analysis used genome-wide SNP genotypes for about 65% of the 666 donors, treating that subset as a discovery cohort. Typing coverage differed by locus: A, B, C, DRB1 and DQB1 were typed in roughly 620-640 donors, DQA1 in 522, DPA1 in nearly 610, and DPB1 in about 450. To study patterns of TCR occurrence, a later analysis re-analyzed previously published TCR beta repertoires from several hundred donors and added high-resolution HLA genotyping. About five DR-DQ haplotypes were treated as single units for association and clustering because of strong linkage in the cohort. An early release covering approximately 600 HLA-typed donors comprised about 310 gigabases of sequencing data and around 80 million unique TCR sequences. Using immunosequencing, the study profiled T cell repertoires from 640 or so subjects and related those repertoires to cytomegalovirus serostatus. Among the roughly 400 genotyped donors, about 83% belonged to the genetic ancestry cluster associated with self-reported Caucasian donors. The study was designed to test whether signatures of past pathogen exposure could be identified by cataloging public T cell receptors. Along with the approximately 670-subject first cohort, a separate validation cohort of over 90 different subjects was used. HLA typing included class I and class II loci at four-digit resolution. To predict cytomegalovirus infection status, the study combined high-throughput TCR immunosequencing, statistical association of individual TCRs with disease status, and machine learning. On average, roughly 200,000 unique TCR beta nucleotide sequences were sequenced per donor among fewer than 500 genotyped donors of the cohort, with 15% to 20% of those sequences being non-productive. Donor age, sex, ethnicity and CMV serostatus were compiled together with the repertoire data. All discovery cohort repertoires had been generated using a single sequencing platform. Findings and caveats that apply to the study as a whole: In vitro tests confirmed that a few of the cytomegalovirus-associated TCR beta chains recognize cytomegalovirus antigens. Correlated functional status among segregating V segments might be attributable to linkage disequilibrium, but an unknown experimental factor could not be ruled out. According to a later analysis, most CMV-associated TCR beta chains appeared to be HLA-restricted, and the HLA associations seemed to be driven largely by CMV exposure. Immune exposure information for the cohort was limited to CMV serostatus. Because HLA typing was unavailable for some donors at each locus, only the typed subset was used in association tests. Roughly uniform sequencing depth across donors was assumed in presence/absence analyses, although this assumption may not hold. The study listed 164 TCR beta chains as associated with cytomegalovirus. Seventeen rarely observed V segments, including chromosome 9 orphons, were excluded from the earlier analysis of some 590 of the donors because counts were too low. The cohort was sequenced for TCR beta chains only, and without alpha or paired-chain data the features that could be detected were limited. A later analysis found that HLA-associated TCR beta chains were more clonally expanded and had lower generation probabilities than equally common non-associated chains. According to a later genetic analysis, donors in an Asian-associated ancestry cluster had fewer N-insertions in productive TCRs than the approximately 690-donor mean. In both the original and validation cohorts, the classifier was reported to diagnose cytomegalovirus status with high specificity and sensitivity. V-gene and J-gene trimming of TCR beta chains was associated with a missense DCLRE1C variant in a later genetic analysis, and the association was replicated in an independent cohort. Some IMGT-functional V segments, including TRBV6-2 and TRBV6-3, could not be told apart with the 87-base-pair reads, so those segments were excluded. A cluster of highly shared sequence variants was judged likely to be a technical artifact of the sequencing pipeline. A further reported finding was that TCR beta sequences accurately predicted the HLA-A and HLA-B alleles for most subjects in the first cohort. While some public TCRs were present in many individuals, most TCR sequences turned up only very rarely across donors. A later analysis reported that several top co-occurrence clusters appeared linked to parvovirus B19, influenza, CMV and Epstein-Barr virus. Strong co-occurrence of HLA alleles, especially DR and DQ, made assigning TCR associations to individual alleles difficult. According to a later analysis, TCR association rates differed among HLA loci, with DRB1 alleles showing the most associated TCRs and HLA-C alleles showing the fewest. In an earlier analysis of about 600 of the donors, most TCR beta V segments appeared in productive rearrangements about 90% or about 30% of the time, broadly matching IMGT annotations. In a later analysis, about 16,000 TCR beta sequences were associated with specific HLA alleles at a false discovery rate of 0.05. The authors suggested that the approach could potentially be generalized to other disease states and immunological phenotypes.

The cohort consisted of hundreds of healthy bone marrow donors. Cohort members were all nominally healthy when sampled, although unrecorded immune exposures were likely present. The donor was CMV seronegative and was included in the group of over 300 seronegative cohort members. A peripheral blood sample was collected from each donor, and TCR beta sequencing was performed on peripheral blood mononuclear cells. The Qiagen DNeasy Blood Extraction Kit was used to extract genomic DNA from the blood cell samples. Library preparation employed the immunoSEQ multiplex PCR assay. The multiplex PCR relied on a mix of 60 forward primers for TCR Vbeta segments and 13 reverse primers for TCR Jbeta segments. A multiplex PCR assay on genomic DNA amplified the CDR3 region of rearranged TCR beta genes. The amplified TCR beta libraries were sequenced on the Illumina HiSeq System as 87-base-pair reads. In the original analysis: A later analysis tallied roughly 76 million unique TCR beta chains across the 666 repertoires, and approximately 12 million of those chains were shared by two or more donors. Raw reads were error-corrected and collapsed into unique sequences by a nearest-neighbor algorithm in which closely related sequences were merged to remove PCR and sequencing errors. V, D and J gene segments were assigned by aligning CDR3 sequences to IMGT reference sequences. Each retained sequence needed at least a six-nucleotide match to both a V gene segment and a J gene segment. A rearrangement counted as productive if the CDR3 had no stop codons and remained in frame with V and J, and every other rearrangement counted as non-productive. CDR3 was defined according to IMGT convention as the region running from the second conserved V-encoded cysteine to the conserved J-encoded phenylalanine. Sequences without an unambiguous match to a single V gene segment were excluded from the earlier analysis of 450 to 650 of the donors. An earlier analysis of 500 to 600 of the donors classified V segments as functional when productive rearrangements were above 56.7% and as segregating when the standard deviation between donors was above 5%. A statistical classification framework was developed to diagnose cytomegalovirus status using the catalog of TCR beta chain sequences. In a later analysis, V and J genes were assigned by comparing TCR nucleotide sequences against IMGT/GENE-DB human TR gene sequences. In a later analysis, CDR3 sequences and most-parsimonious VDJ recombination scenarios were assigned using the TCRdist pipeline. In a later analysis, every TCR beta chain was defined by the combination of its CDR3 amino acid sequence and its V-gene family, and reads without a unique V-gene family were dropped. To address suspected cross-contamination and a sequencing artifact, a later analysis removed around 600 highly shared, low-generation-probability nucleotide sequences. For each public chain, a later analysis derived a clonal expansion index from normalized ranks of inferred template counts within each repertoire. A later analysis computed generation probabilities with a VDJ recombination model fitted to out-of-frame rearrangements, and checked the results against IGoR. A later analysis scored TCR-TCR, TCR-HLA and TCR-CMV co-occurrence with hypergeometric tests, applying a repertoire-size bias correction to TCR pairs. A later analysis estimated false discovery rates by permuting HLA or CMV assignments 20 times. A later analysis grouped co-occurring TCRs with DBSCAN, adding TCRdist sequence similarity when clustering within HLA-allele-positive subsets. Co-occurrence clustering excluded repertoires with fewer than 30,000 or more than 120,000 public chains, plus five with anomalous nucleotide sharing. In its TCRdb copy, this immuneACCESS table keeps in-frame sequences only and misses some clones. Where compared with another copy, unresolved V genes explain less than half of these, and the others have no known cause. V and J calls and clone size are as listed in that table; D and trimming were resolved from the DNA. The sample includes about 160,000 clones, with 70% to 80% observed a single time. The ten largest clones represent roughly 0.76% of the sample.

The germline V gene yields KGHSH for CDR1 and LQKENI for CDR2. CDR3 length: 15 amino acids, cysteine to phenylalanine. Of the read, only the CDR3 DNA is kept; its 45 bases are in frame from base 1. V lost 1 base and J lost 0 bases; the stretch between them is 10 bases long. About this clone itself: The antigen this receptor binds is unknown. Base qualities were left out, and no much larger clone turns up one base away.

The receptor's source is a female donor in good health and CMV-seronegative. The rearrangement combines TRBV18 with TRBJ2-7; the best D guess is TRBD2, with 5 bases matching. The sequencing sample was made of PBMCs. The CDR3 amino acid sequence is: CASSPQEASSYEQYF. The DNA reads TGTGCCAGCTCACCACAGGAGGCGAGCTCCTACGAGCAGTACTTC.